Below are 21 T cell receptor beta chains sequenced from a single sample in a study of Graves' ophthalmopathy and Graves' hyperthyroidism. The authors amplified TCR beta CDR3 regions, and they did so from RNA transcripts for repertoire sequencing. HTBI primers were employed in first-round RT-PCR, then a second-round multiplex PCR followed. TCRdb re-derived calls from the multiplex PCR reads in MiXCR, one entry per CDR3 protein. The repertoire has 500,000 to 700,000 distinct CDR3 sequences, roughly 20% of them found once; the top ten carry roughly 6.9%. The sequencing input was peripheral blood. The source is a woman under 30 with stable Graves' hyperthyroidism. Some clones in this sample may be carry-over from other donors' samples.

This clonotype showed up just a few times. V is TRBV29-1 and J is TRBJ1-2; tentative D call: TRBD1 (5 bases). The length of the CDR3 is 13 residues. CDR1 is SQVTM and CDR2 is ANQGSEA in the germline V gene. Deletions cut 4 bases from V and 5 bases from J, with 14 bases between. The chain's CDR3 is CSVGDRRWYGYTF. The CDR3 DNA sequence: TGCAGCGTTGGGGACCGGAGGTGGTATGGCTACACCTTC.

This clonotype occurred many times. The chain's CDR3 is CASSEVSSGNTIYF. For the CDR3, the DNA is TGTGCCAGCAGTGAAGTCAGCTCTGGAAACACCATATATTTT. The V and J genes are TRBV2 and TRBJ1-3; D gene unclear. Between the trimmed V and J ends, which lost 1 base and 0 bases, there was a span of 4 bases. This CDR3 spans 14 amino acids. Germline CDR1 reads SNHLY; CDR2 reads FYNNEI.

This clonotype was observed at least ten times. The rearrangement uses TRBV7-9 and TRBJ2-7; 8 bases match TRBD1. The trim removed 4 bases at V and 3 bases at J, leaving 8 bases unmatched. Germline V CDR1 and CDR2: SEHNR, FQNEAQ (reference sequence). There are 15 residues in the CDR3. The CDR3 region is CASSSPGQDLYEQYF. In DNA form, the CDR3 reads TGTGCCAGCAGCTCCCCGGGACAGGACCTCTACGAGCAGTACTTC.

This clonotype was seen ten or more times. This chain connects TRBV2 to TRBJ2-7; 8 nucleotides align to TRBD2. After removal of 6 bases from V and 0 bases from J, the junction contained 4 bases not matched to a gene. Looked up from germline, CDR1 is SNHLY and CDR2 is FYNNEI. This CDR3 spans 14 amino acids. The CDR3 nucleotides are TGTGCCAGCAGAGGGAGCGGGAGCTCCTACGAGCAGTACTTC. Protein product: CASRGSGSSYEQYF.

This clonotype was observed at least ten times. The V call is TRBV29-1, the J call TRBJ1-2; D gene unclear. CDR1 is SQVTM and CDR2 is ANQGSEA in the germline V gene. V was cut by 3 bases and J by 6 bases, with 11 bases left in between. The CDR3 covers 12 residues. The CDR3 sequence is CSVEVGLHGYTF. As DNA, the CDR3 is TGCAGCGTTGAGGTAGGGCTCCATGGCTACACCTTC.

The chain has TRBV6-1 and TRBJ1-6; D is unclear. The CDR3 totals 17 residues. Trimming shortened V by 7 bases and J by 5 bases, and 21 bases separated the two germline ends. CDR1 MNHNS and CDR2 SASEGT come from the germline V gene. CDR3 DNA: TGTGCCAGCACCCCCACCACGGGCAGCTTCAATAATTCACCCCTCCACTTT. It specifies CASTPTTGSFNNSPLHF.

At least ten counts were recorded for this clonotype. J is TRBJ1-2 and V is TRBV19, with D possibly being TRBD1 (5 bases). Germline-derived CDR1 and CDR2 are LNHDA and SQIVND (reference sequence). The CDR3 runs to 13 residues. Trimming stripped 4 bases from V and 8 bases from J, with 14 bases between. This chain's CDR3 is CASSRRGIMGYTF. As DNA, the CDR3 is TGTGCCAGTAGTAGGCGGGGGATCATGGGCTACACCTTC.

This clonotype was recorded many times. The chain carries TRBV10-2 and TRBJ1-5, with TRBD1 matching 9 bases. The CDR3 runs 17 residues. V lost 4 bases and J lost 3; bases outside the gene matches: 10. CDR1 WSHSY and CDR2 SAAADI come from the germline V gene. Here the CDR3 DNA reads TGCGCCAGCAGTGCTGGACAGGGGAGGGGTCCCAATCAGCCCCAGCATTTT. It translates to CASSAGQGRGPNQPQHF.

The V gene is TRBV10-3, the J gene TRBJ1-1, with no clear D. The germline gives CDR1 ENHRY, CDR2 SYGVKD. CDR3 length equals 14 residues. Deletions cut 3 bases from V and 3 bases from J, with 11 bases between. CDR3 sequence: CAISDQPHHTEAFF. For the CDR3, the DNA is TGTGCCATCAGTGACCAGCCACACCACACTGAAGCTTTCTTT.

This CDR3 reads CASIRDSPNTEAFF. The CDR3 bases are TGTGCCAGCATCAGAGACAGCCCGAACACTGAAGCTTTCTTT. The chain is built from TRBV2 and TRBJ1-1; weak D call: TRBD1 (5 bases). V gave up 7 bases and J gave up 1 base, with 13 bases separating them. Germline loops: CDR1 SNHLY, CDR2 FYNNEI. CDR3 length: 14 residues.

The chain employs TRBV2 and TRBJ2-7; D is possibly TRBD2 (6 bases). From germline, CDR1 is SNHLY and CDR2 FYNNEI. This CDR3 comprises 12 residues. Trimming removed 2 bases at V and 7 bases at J, with 9 bases between. CDR3 sequence (DNA): TGTGCCAGCAGTGAATGGGGGGAAGAGCAGTACTTC. It encodes CASSEWGEEQYF.

This clonotype was seen only a few times. V and J are TRBV6-5 and TRBJ1-4, with 10 positions matching TRBD1. The germline V gene has CDR1 MNHEY and CDR2 SVGAGI. The length of the CDR3 is 15 residues. V lost 4 bases to trimming and J lost 5 bases; unmatched junction nucleotides: 4. The chain's CDR3 is CASSSSGQGNEKLFF. The CDR3 DNA follows: TGTGCCAGCAGTTCCTCGGGACAGGGGAATGAAAAACTGTTTTTT.

On this clonotype: Being one base from a much bigger clone, this may be a read error. The genes are TRBV19 and TRBJ1-1, with D unclear. V shed 3 bases and J shed 3 bases, with 17 bases lying between them. The germline V gene has CDR1 LNHDA and CDR2 SQIVND (reference sequence). This CDR3 is 16 amino acids long. The CDR3 loop reads CASSIFDARMDTEAFF. In DNA, the CDR3 is TGTGCCAGTAGTATTTTCGACGCCCGCATGGACACTGAAGCTTTCTTT.

The chain couples TRBV5-1 to TRBJ2-5; D gene ambiguous. The germline V gene has CDR1 SGHRS and CDR2 YFSETQ. The V end lost 5 bases, the J end lost 1 base, and 9 bases lay between the germline ends. The CDR3 has 13 residues. The CDR3 DNA reads as TGCGCCAGCAGTAATCTTGGCCAAGAGACCCAGTACTTC. It codes for CASSNLGQETQYF.

The rearrangement joins TRBV12-3 or TRBV12-4 to TRBJ1-1, with 8 bases that match TRBD1. This CDR3 is built from 14 residues. Unmatched junction bases numbered 6, after V lost 5 bases and J lost 4 bases. CDR3 sequence reads: CASSVGQGTTEAFF. The CDR3 DNA reads as TGTGCCAGCAGTGTCGGACAGGGTACCACTGAAGCTTTCTTT.

In this sample, this clonotype turned up many times. This chain links TRBV29-1 with TRBJ2-3, with TRBD2 as a possible D gene (5 bases). V was pared by 1 base and J by 1 base, with 15 bases between. Germline V gene lookup returns CDR1 SQVTM and CDR2 ANQGSEA. This CDR3 has 16 amino acids. This chain's CDR3 is CSVEAFGEQGTDTQYF. The CDR3 DNA reads as TGCAGCGTTGAAGCCTTTGGGGAGCAAGGCACAGATACGCAGTATTTT.

V usage is TRBV4-1 and J usage is TRBJ1-1; D remains ambiguous. Germline V CDR1 and CDR2: MGHRA, YSYEKL. The CDR3 runs to 15 residues. Trimming left V 0 bases short and J 0 bases short, with 8 bases between. DNA of the CDR3: TGCGCCAGCAGCCAAGATGGGGTGATGAACACTGAAGCTTTCTTT. Its translation is CASSQDGVMNTEAFF.

Regarding this clonotype: Given the absence of the conserved phenylalanine or tryptophan at the CDR3 end, a read error is likely. V and J are TRBV5-1 and TRBJ2-2; D unresolved. Trimming pared 7 bases from V and 9 bases from J, leaving 19 bases between. CDR1 and CDR2 (germline): SGHRS, YFSETQ. The CDR3 is 14 residues long. DNA of the CDR3: TGCGCCAGCTCCTATAATTCGCCGCCCAGGGAGCTGTTTTAT. This gives the protein CASSYNSPPRELFY.

This clonotype was detected many times. The chain combines TRBV5-1 with TRBJ2-7; a possible D gene is TRBD1 (5 bases). Germline V lookup: CDR1 SGHRS, CDR2 YFSETQ. V was shortened by 0 bases and J by 2 bases, with 12 bases between the two germline ends. This CDR3 spans 15 amino acids. The CDR3 DNA sequence: TGCGCCAGCAGCTTGGACAGCGTGGGGCCCTACGAGCAGTACTTC. Translated: CASSLDSVGPYEQYF. The variable domain in full, with the rest retrieved from reference TRBV5-1 and TRBJ2-7, is KAGVTQTPRYLIKTRGQQVTLSCSPISGHRSVSWYQQTPGQGLQFLFEYFSETQRNKGNFPGRFSGRQFSNSRSEMNVSTLELGDSALYLCASSLDSVGPYEQYFGPGTRLTVT.

This clonotype appeared many times. The CDR3 nucleotides read TGTGCCAGCAGCCCTACTGTGGGTTGGCAGTCCTATGGCTACACCTTC. Its protein product is CASSPTVGWQSYGYTF. This chain links TRBV27 with TRBJ1-2; D not resolved. This CDR3 is built from 16 residues. V was cut by 6 bases and J by 4 bases, with 21 bases left in between. Germline lookup yields CDR1 MNHEY and CDR2 SMNVEV (reference sequence).

This clonotype came up a few times. DNA for the CDR3: TGCGCCAGCAGCCAAGGCCCCGACAGGTTGGGGAACACTGAAGCTTTCTTT. It specifies CASSQGPDRLGNTEAFF. The J gene is TRBJ1-1, the V gene TRBV4-1; the D gene is possibly TRBD1 (6 bases). In germline, CDR1 is MGHRA, CDR2 YSYEKL. Trimming pared 1 base from V and 1 base from J, leaving 16 bases between. This CDR3 is 17 amino acids long.